This TCR beta chain originates from a study of OX40 agonist ivuxolimab in advanced cancers. Note on this clone: Its antigen remains unknown.

Peripheral blood came from all dose cohorts at three timepoints. General study findings and limits: The expanded peripheral T cells' antigen specificity was not determined.

Data came from immunoSEQ multiplex PCR; TCRdb stores just in-frame clones and leaves some out. The sample consists of approximately 26,000 clones, 83% of them appearing once. Germline CDR1 and CDR2: SGHAT and FQNNGV. Trimming cost V 5 bases and J 3 bases, with 16 bases left between them. CDR3 length equals 15 residues. J is TRBJ1-1 and V is TRBV11-2, with D maybe TRBD1 (6 bases). The receptor was isolated from an adult with an advanced solid tumor such as melanoma, head and neck, liver or kidney cancer. The specimen was CD4+ or CD8+ T cells sorted from blood, collected in a trial of the OX40 agonist ivuxolimab. CDR3 DNA sequence: TGTGCCAGCAGCCAGAGGGGGGCGGGGGACACTGAAGCTTTCTTT. This codes for CASSQRGAGDTEAFF.